Presented here are 27 T cell receptor beta chains from one specimen sequenced in a study of cytomegalovirus exposure and HLA in healthy donors. PCR employed 60 Vbeta and 13 Jbeta primers. The method was immunoSEQ multiplex PCR; TCRdb's version includes in-frame clones alone and lacks a portion of them. The sample carries under 200,000 clones, about two thirds recorded once. Sequencing was done on a sample of PBMCs. The receptors originated from a woman aged 18-29 years in good health and CMV-seropositive.

The J gene is TRBJ2-7, the V gene TRBV5-1; 8 nucleotides agree with TRBD2. The CDR3 covers 14 residues. J gave up 7 bases and V 3 bases, and 9 bases lay outside the gene matches. Germline CDR1 and CDR2: SGHRS and YFSETQ. The CDR3 sequence: CASSSNSGEGEQYF. CDR3 DNA: TGCGCCAGCAGCTCAAATAGCGGGGAGGGAGAGCAGTACTTC.

J is TRBJ2-7 and V is TRBV13, with TRBD2 matching 13 bases. The germline V gene has CDR1 PRHDT and CDR2 FYEKMQ (reference sequence). The CDR3 has 14 amino acids. V gave up 8 bases and J gave up 3 bases; unmatched junction bases: 4. As DNA, the CDR3 is TGTGCCAGCCGTACTAGCGGGGGGGACTACGAGCAGTACTTC. Encoded protein: CASRTSGGDYEQYF.

The chain couples TRBV30 to TRBJ1-5; TRBD1 is a possible D gene (5 bases). This CDR3 has 14 residues. The germline V gene encodes CDR1 GTSNPN and CDR2 SVGIG (reference sequence). With 0 bases removed from V and 4 bases from J, the gap between germline ends came to 10 bases. The CDR3 loop reads CAWSVPQGNQPQHF. The DNA for the CDR3 is TGTGCCTGGAGTGTACCCCAGGGAAATCAGCCCCAGCATTTT.

This clone was seen a handful of times. The chain is built from TRBV5-1 and TRBJ2-1; possible D gene TRBD2, 6 bases. V lost 0 bases and J 9 bases, leaving 19 bases between the germline ends. The CDR3 covers 16 residues. The V gene's germline CDR1 is SGHRS and CDR2 YFSETQ. The CDR3 DNA reads TGCGCCAGCAGCTTGGTAGGAGGGTCCGCGGGCCGTGAGCAGTTCTTC. Protein: CASSLVGGSAGREQFF.

The CDR3 sequence is CASSLAPAMGNTIYF. The CDR3 DNA is TGTGCCAGCAGCTTAGCGCCCGCTATGGGAAACACCATATATTTT. The chain has TRBV7-2 and TRBJ1-3; D is unclear. V lost 0 bases and J lost 4, with 10 bases in between. The CDR3 is 15 residues long. Germline lookup yields CDR1 SGHTA and CDR2 FQGNSA.

This chain uses TRBV2 with TRBJ2-7; the match to TRBD2 covers 7 bases. This CDR3 is built from 13 residues. CDR1 SNHLY and CDR2 FYNNEI come from the germline V gene. The J segment lost 2 bases and the V segment lost 6 bases, leaving 4 bases of the junction unmatched. CDR3 sequence: CASRGGSAYEQYF. The CDR3 DNA reads as TGTGCCAGCAGGGGCGGGAGTGCCTACGAGCAGTACTTC.

The gene calls are TRBV7-9 and TRBJ2-3; TRBD2 aligns across 10 bases. Germline trimming cut 3 bases from V and 6 bases from J; bases unmatched to any gene: 15. The germline V gene encodes CDR1 SEHNR and CDR2 FQNEAQ (reference sequence). CDR3 length equals 18 residues. CDR3 sequence: CASSLGGLAGERWDTQYF. CDR3 nucleotides: TGTGCCAGCAGCTTGGGGGGGCTAGCGGGGGAGAGATGGGATACGCAGTATTTT. The full variable domain, completed using reference TRBV7-9 and TRBJ2-3, is DTGVSQNPRHKITKRGQNVTFRCDPISEHNRLYWYRQTLGQGPEFLTYFQNEAQLEKSRLLSDRFSAERPKGSFSTLEIQRTEQGDSAMYLCASSLGGLAGERWDTQYFGPGTRLTVL.

This sequence joins TRBV7-6 and TRBJ2-7, with TRBD1 as a possible D gene (6 bases). Trimming shortened V by 4 bases and J by 6 bases, and 13 bases separated the two germline ends. The CDR3 totals 13 residues. Germline CDR1 SGHVS, CDR2 FNYEAQ. The CDR3 here is CASSSKTGSEQYF. The CDR3, as DNA: TGTGCCAGCAGCTCTAAAACAGGGTCCGAGCAGTACTTC.

This chain connects TRBV15 to TRBJ2-7; 9 bases align to TRBD2. The CDR3 covers 15 residues. Unmatched junction bases numbered 7, after V lost 1 base and J lost 6 bases. The germline gives CDR1 LNHNV, CDR2 YYDKDF (reference sequence). CDR3 DNA: TGTGCCACCAGCAGAGTTCGGGGACTAGCCGTCGAGCAGTACTTC. This codes for CATSRVRGLAVEQYF.

V gene TRBV7-4 combines with J gene TRBJ1-1; D is perhaps TRBD1 (6 bases). The ends were cut back, 5 bases at V and 3 bases at J, with 13 bases in the middle. CDR3 length equals 14 residues. Per germline, CDR1 SGHVT and CDR2 SQSDAQ. CDR3 sequence: CASSDGTRDTEAFF. CDR3 DNA sequence: TGTGCCAGCAGCGACGGGACAAGGGACACTGAAGCTTTCTTT.

In this sample, this clone turned up a few times. The CDR3 sequence: CASRRTAFSTDTQYF. The CDR3 nucleotides are TGTGCCAGTAGACGGACAGCCTTTAGCACAGATACGCAGTATTTT. The chain couples TRBV19 to TRBJ2-3; D may be TRBD1 (6 bases). The CDR3 is 15 amino acids. CDR1 is LNHDA and CDR2 is SQIVND in the germline V gene (reference sequence). Trimming took 6 bases from V and 0 from J, leaving 13 bases between them. The variable domain in full, completed from reference TRBV19 and TRBJ2-3, reads DGGITQSPKYLFRKEGQNVTLSCEQNLNHDAMYWYRQDPGQGLRLIYYSQIVNDFQKGDIAEGYSVSREKKESFPLTVTSAQKNPTAFYLCASRRTAFSTDTQYFGPGTRLTVL.

This chain uses TRBV27 with TRBJ2-1; TRBD1 is a possible D gene (5 bases). V was pared by 3 bases and J by 0 bases, with 21 bases between. The CDR3 spans 19 residues. In germline, CDR1 is MNHEY, CDR2 SMNVEV (reference sequence). The CDR3 sequence: CASSFSSGRVMYSYNEQFF. The CDR3 region has the DNA TGTGCCAGCAGTTTTTCGTCTGGCAGGGTTATGTACTCCTACAATGAGCAGTTCTTC.

The CDR3 reads CASSSGQNTEAFF. The CDR3 DNA sequence: TGTGCCAGCAGCTCCGGACAGAACACTGAAGCTTTCTTT. The gene calls are TRBV7-2 and TRBJ1-1, with a weak D call TRBD1 (5 bases). This CDR3 has 13 residues. Trimming left V 4 bases short and J 1 base short, with 7 bases between. Germline lookup yields CDR1 SGHTA and CDR2 FQGNSA.

V gene TRBV6-6 combines with J gene TRBJ2-5; possible D gene TRBD2, 6 bases. CDR3 length equals 13 residues. V lost 2 bases to trimming and J lost 5 bases, with 9 bases between them. Germline-derived CDR1 and CDR2 are MNHNY and SVGAGI (reference sequence). The DNA for the CDR3 is TGTGCCAGCAGTTACCCGGGGGACGAGACCCAGTACTTC. This encodes CASSYPGDETQYF.

The V call is TRBV7-2, the J call TRBJ2-5; 8 bases line up with TRBD1. Near its end, the DNA agrees better with TRBJ2-7, so the J call may be wrong. The CDR3 runs 15 residues. The germline gives CDR1 SGHTA, CDR2 FQGNSA. Here the CDR3 DNA reads TGTGCCAGCAGCTTAGCGCTAGACAGGGGCTACGAGCAGTACTTC. Protein: CASSLALDRGYEQYF.

This clone has more than one count but fewer than ten. The V gene is TRBV2, the J gene TRBJ2-3; 15 nucleotides agree with TRBD2. The V and J ends lost 9 bases and 4 bases, in that order; junction bases with no gene match: 14. Per germline, CDR1 SNHLY and CDR2 FYNNEI. The CDR3 runs to 18 residues. The CDR3 sequence is CARNRRTGTSGRPDTQYF. CDR3 in DNA: TGTGCCAGAAACCGAAGGACAGGGACTAGCGGGAGGCCAGATACGCAGTATTTT.

The chain couples TRBV19 to TRBJ1-1; TRBD1 matches 8 bases. The germline gives CDR1 LNHDA, CDR2 SQIVND (reference sequence). This CDR3 is built from 14 residues. The V segment lost 5 bases and the J segment 2 bases; nucleotides outside the gene matches: 4. The DNA for the CDR3 is TGTGCCAGTAGTTTTACAGGGGGAAACACTGAAGCTTTCTTT. It specifies CASSFTGGNTEAFF.

This chain uses TRBV5-6 with TRBJ2-7, with 9 bases aligning to TRBD2. With V trimmed by 3 bases and J by 4 bases, 8 bases remained unmatched. The V gene's germline CDR1 is SGHDT and CDR2 YYEEEE. The CDR3 contains 15 residues. This CDR3 is CASSYTSGSTYEQYF. CDR3 DNA sequence: TGTGCCAGCAGCTATACTAGCGGGTCAACTTACGAGCAGTACTTC.

The V gene is TRBV30, the J gene TRBJ2-5; D is perhaps TRBD1 (6 bases). V lost 3 bases and J lost 3, with 17 bases in between. This CDR3 is built from 15 residues. The V gene's germline CDR1 is GTSNPN and CDR2 SVGIG (reference sequence). The CDR3 nucleotides are TGTGCCTGGAGCAAGGGGGTTCTTCTAAAAGAGACCCAGTACTTC. It yields the protein CAWSKGVLLKETQYF.

The chain's CDR3 is CASSIALANYGYTF. The DNA for the CDR3 is TGTGCCAGTAGTATTGCGTTAGCTAACTATGGCTACACCTTC. The chain recombines TRBV19 with TRBJ1-2; the D is unclear. The CDR3 is 14 amino acids. The germline gives CDR1 LNHDA, CDR2 SQIVND (reference sequence). The ends were cut back, 3 bases at V and 0 bases at J, with 8 bases in the middle.

The J gene is TRBJ2-3, the V gene TRBV28, with 9 positions matching TRBD2. The CDR3 consists of 15 residues. With 1 base clipped from V and 4 bases from J, the junction kept 3 bases outside the gene matches. Germline V gene sequence: CDR1 MDHEN, CDR2 SYDVKM. CDR3: CASSLLAGAPDTQYF. The CDR3 DNA reads TGTGCCAGCAGTTTATTAGCGGGAGCCCCAGATACGCAGTATTTT. Looking up the rest from reference TRBV28 and TRBJ2-3 gives the full variable domain: DVKVTQSSRYLVKRTGEKVFLECVQDMDHENMFWYRQDPGLGLRLIYFSYDVKMKEKGDIPEGYSVSREKKERFSLILESASTNQTSMYLCASSLLAGAPDTQYFGPGTRLTVL.

CDR3 residues: CAWSVGGSHTEAFF. In DNA, the CDR3 is TGTGCCTGGAGTGTTGGGGGCTCTCACACTGAAGCTTTCTTT. The chain carries TRBV30 and TRBJ1-1; D may be TRBD1 (6 bases). The CDR3 is 14 amino acids. Germline V gives CDR1 GTSNPN, CDR2 SVGIG (reference sequence). V lost 0 bases and J lost 3, with 11 bases in between.

V gene TRBV5-4 combines with J gene TRBJ2-7, with D possibly TRBD1 on 6 matching bases. V was pared by 3 bases and J by 6 bases, with 22 bases between. The CDR3 runs to 16 residues. Germline assignment: CDR1 SGHNT and CDR2 YYREEE (reference sequence). CDR3 nucleotides: TGTGCCAGCAGCTCCGAGCCGGGACAAGGAATCCCCGAGCAGTACTTC. Translating gives CASSSEPGQGIPEQYF.

About this clone: This CDR3 is also generated by other DNA sequences in the sample. The chain couples TRBV2 to TRBJ1-6, with TRBD1 identical over 9 bases. Per germline, CDR1 SNHLY and CDR2 FYNNEI. The trim removed 6 bases at V and 2 bases at J, leaving 2 bases unmatched. This CDR3 has 15 amino acids. The CDR3 loop is CASSRQGAYNSPLHF. CDR3 in DNA: TGTGCCAGCAGCCGACAGGGGGCCTATAATTCACCCCTCCACTTT.

The chain is built from TRBV2 and TRBJ1-2, with 8 bases lining up with TRBD1. This CDR3 has 14 residues. CDR1 is SNHLY and CDR2 is FYNNEI in the germline V gene. After removal of 6 bases from V and 1 base from J, the junction contained 4 bases not matched to a gene. The CDR3: CASRPDRVNYGYTF. CDR3 nucleotide sequence: TGTGCCAGCAGGCCGGACAGGGTTAACTATGGCTACACCTTC.

This chain joins TRBV11-2 and TRBJ1-1; TRBD1 might be the D (6 bases). Deletions cut 3 bases from V and 4 bases from J, with 21 bases between. The CDR3 covers 17 residues. Germline-derived CDR1 and CDR2 are SGHAT and FQNNGV. This CDR3 is CASSFSAGVRGGTEAFF. CDR3 coding DNA: TGTGCCAGCAGCTTTTCAGCAGGGGTAAGAGGCGGCACTGAAGCTTTCTTT.

The V gene is TRBV6-6, the J gene TRBJ1-4; D remains ambiguous. This CDR3 is 11 amino acids long. The ends were cut back, 4 bases at V and 7 bases at J, with 4 bases in the middle. CDR1 MNHNY and CDR2 SVGAGI come from the germline V gene (reference sequence). CDR3 DNA sequence: TGTGCCAGCAGTTTCGGTGAAAAACTGTTTTTT. It specifies CASSFGEKLFF.